Following are 26 T cell receptor beta chains from one sample sequenced in a study of T cell repertoires in cytomegalovirus infection. TCRdb independently ran MiXCR on the reads; one entry per CDR3 protein. Of about 530,000 distinct CDR3 sequences in the sample, about 25% are singletons; the top ten hold approximately 13%. The sample was PBMCs. The receptors come from a human donor in good health (CMV status not recorded). Some clones in this sample may be carry-over from other donors' samples.

This clonotype has just a few counts. The chain has TRBV6-1 and TRBJ1-5, with 8 bases aligning to TRBD1. Germline CDR1 MNHNS, CDR2 SASEGT. Trimming cost V 5 bases and J 7 bases; bases outside gene matches: 16. The CDR3 sequence is 17 residues long. The CDR3 sequence is CASSSKHDRGGLQPQHF. The CDR3 nucleotides read TGTGCCAGCAGTTCTAAACACGACAGGGGCGGTTTGCAGCCCCAGCATTTT.

This clonotype appeared a few times. The gene calls are TRBV10-3 and TRBJ2-5; possible D gene TRBD2, 7 bases. V was pared by 4 bases and J by 4 bases, with 25 bases between. CDR1 ENHRY and CDR2 SYGVKD come from the germline V gene. CDR3 length equals 18 residues. CDR3 loop: CAISGGGGHGLGRETQYF. The CDR3 DNA reads TGTGCCATCAGTGGGGGTGGGGGGCATGGACTAGGAAGAGAGACCCAGTACTTC.

The chain links TRBV10-3 to TRBJ1-2, with 7 nucleotides matching TRBD1. The CDR3 runs 14 residues. Germline CDR1 ENHRY, CDR2 SYGVKD. The trim removed 6 bases at V and 2 bases at J, leaving 6 bases unmatched. The CDR3 DNA reads TGTGCCATCAGGTCAGGACAGGCCAACTATGGCTACACCTTC. It yields the protein CAIRSGQANYGYTF.

This clonotype was found many times. This chain uses TRBV7-6 with TRBJ1-1, with D possibly matching TRBD1 (6 bases). V lost 6 bases and J 0 bases, leaving 14 bases between the germline ends. The CDR3 runs to 15 residues. CDR1 is SGHVS, CDR2 FNYEAQ, per germline. The DNA for the CDR3 is TGTGCCAGCAGTCACTCACAGGGTATGAACACTGAAGCTTTCTTT. Translated: CASSHSQGMNTEAFF.

This chain joins TRBV18 and TRBJ1-3; D remains ambiguous. Germline V gene sequence: CDR1 KGHSH, CDR2 LQKENI. This CDR3 spans 15 amino acids. The V end was cut by 2 bases, the J end by 4 bases, with 12 bases between. CDR3 DNA sequence: TGTGCCAGCTCACCATCTTCGAGCAGAGGAAACACCATATATTTT. Translation gives CASSPSSSRGNTIYF. The complete variable domain, with remaining parts taken from reference TRBV18 and TRBJ1-3, reads NAGVMQNPRHLVRRRGQEARLRCSPMKGHSHVYWYRQLPEEGLKFMVYLQKENIIDESGMPKERFSAEFPKEGPSILRIQQVVRGDSAAYFCASSPSSSRGNTIYFGEGSWLTVV.

This clonotype was picked up a small number of times. This chain joins TRBV7-8 and TRBJ2-5; 12 bases agree with TRBD2. The ends lost 3 bases at V and 5 bases at J; junction bases unmatched: 7. This CDR3 contains 16 residues. Per the germline V gene, CDR1 is SGHVS and CDR2 is FQNEAQ. In DNA, the CDR3 is TGTGCCAGCAGCTTTCCTAGCGGGAGGGTCATTGAGACCCAGTACTTC. Protein sequence: CASSFPSGRVIETQYF.

The J gene is TRBJ2-1, the V gene TRBV19; perhaps TRBD2 as D (5 bases). CDR3 size: 15 residues. V was clipped by 3 bases and J by 3 bases, with 12 bases between them. Germline lookup yields CDR1 LNHDA and CDR2 SQIVND (reference sequence). The CDR3 is CASSIQGGIYNEQFF. The CDR3 nucleotides are TGTGCCAGTAGTATCCAAGGAGGAATCTACAATGAGCAGTTCTTC.

Many counts were recorded for this clonotype. The chain has TRBV4-2 and TRBJ2-7; D is unclear. V lost 1 base to trimming and J lost 0 bases, with 13 bases between them. The CDR3 covers 16 residues. Germline V gene sequence: CDR1 LGHNA, CDR2 YNFKEQ. CDR3 nucleotides: TGTGCCAGCAGCCAAGGAGTGGCAGGAGTCTCCTACGAGCAGTACTTC. The encoded protein is CASSQGVAGVSYEQYF.

The chain has TRBV19 and TRBJ2-7, with D perhaps being TRBD1 or TRBD2 (5 bases each). V dropped 1 base and J dropped 6 bases, with 10 bases sitting between them. Germline V CDR1 and CDR2: LNHDA, SQIVND (reference sequence). The CDR3 loop spans 13 amino acids. This CDR3 is CASSIVWGTEQYF. In nucleotides, the CDR3 is TGTGCCAGTAGTATAGTTTGGGGGACCGAGCAGTACTTC.

This clonotype was seen many times. The chain carries TRBV12-3 or TRBV12-4 and TRBJ2-2; D may be TRBD1 (5 bases). This CDR3 has 19 amino acids. Trimming stripped 5 bases from V and 3 bases from J, with 25 bases between. DNA of the CDR3: TGTGCCAGCAGTAGAATGCGCGACAGACAAGGAAGATACACCGGGGAGCTGTTTTTT. Amino acids: CASSRMRDRQGRYTGELFF.

V usage is TRBV7-6 and J usage is TRBJ1-2, with a tentative D call TRBD1 (5 bases). The CDR3 sequence is 15 residues long. The ends were cut back, 1 base at V and 4 bases at J, with 13 bases in the middle. Per the germline V gene, CDR1 is SGHVS and CDR2 is FNYEAQ. CDR3 nucleotides: TGTGCCAGCAGCTTAGATTCTCAGGGCCTCTATGGCTACACCTTC. Translated, it gives CASSLDSQGLYGYTF.

This clonotype was counted many times. This rearrangement joins TRBV7-2 to TRBJ2-3; 9 bases are a match to TRBD2. In germline, CDR1 is SGHTA, CDR2 FQGNSA. The CDR3 loop spans 15 amino acids. V was clipped by 5 bases and J by 5 bases; unmatched bases: 8. CDR3 bases: TGTGCCAGCAGCGTTTGGGGACTAGCTGAAGATACGCAGTATTTT. It codes for CASSVWGLAEDTQYF. Supplemented by reference TRBV7-2 and TRBJ2-3, the full variable domain reads GAGVSQSPSNKVTEKGKDVELRCDPISGHTALYWYRQSLGQGLEFLIYFQGNSAPDKSGLPSDRFSAERTGGSVSTLTIQRTQQEDSAVYLCASSVWGLAEDTQYFGPGTRLTVL.

This sequence joins TRBV19 and TRBJ2-3; D gene uncertain. V was clipped by 7 bases and J by 0 bases, with 14 bases between them. Germline V gives CDR1 LNHDA, CDR2 SQIVND (reference sequence). CDR3 length: 15 residues. The DNA of the CDR3 is TGTGCCAGTACCCCCGAGGTCAGGAGCACAGATACGCAGTATTTT. This codes for CASTPEVRSTDTQYF.

This clonotype was counted ten times or more. The rearrangement links TRBV7-2 to TRBJ1-1; D unclear. The CDR3 loop spans 13 amino acids. V was trimmed by 5 bases and J by 0 bases, leaving 7 bases between them. CDR1 SGHTA and CDR2 FQGNSA come from the germline V gene. Here the CDR3 reads CASSRKMNTEAFF. CDR3 nucleotide sequence: TGTGCCAGCAGCAGAAAAATGAACACTGAAGCTTTCTTT. Drawing the rest from reference TRBV7-2 and TRBJ1-1, the complete variable domain is GAGVSQSPSNKVTEKGKDVELRCDPISGHTALYWYRQSLGQGLEFLIYFQGNSAPDKSGLPSDRFSAERTGGSVSTLTIQRTQQEDSAVYLCASSRKMNTEAFFGQGTRLTVV.

In this sample, this clonotype turned up many times. V gene TRBV7-6 combines with J gene TRBJ2-1; no clear D. V lost 7 bases to trimming and J lost 0 bases, with 13 bases between them. There are 15 residues in the CDR3. CDR1 and CDR2 (germline): SGHVS, FNYEAQ. The CDR3 here is CASTPALSSYNEQFF. CDR3 in DNA: TGTGCCAGCACCCCGGCCCTGAGCTCCTACAATGAGCAGTTCTTC.

This clonotype has ten or more counts. This chain connects TRBV6-6 to TRBJ2-7, with D perhaps TRBD1 (5 bases). Germline loops: CDR1 MNHNY, CDR2 SVGAGI (reference sequence). The CDR3 has 14 amino acids. V dropped 2 bases and J dropped 2 bases, with 10 bases sitting between them. CDR3 sequence: CASSYEWGTYEQYF. CDR3 sequence (DNA): TGTGCCAGCAGTTACGAGTGGGGCACCTACGAGCAGTACTTC.

This clonotype was detected ten times or more. Just one base apart from a much larger clone, this may be a read error. This sequence joins TRBV7-2 and TRBJ2-2, with TRBD2 as a possible D gene (5 bases). This CDR3 spans 13 amino acids. The germline CDR1 and CDR2 sequences are SGHTA and FQGNSA. Trimming removed 4 bases at V and 6 bases at J, with 9 bases between. CDR3 sequence reads: CASSSDWAGELFF. Written as DNA, the CDR3 is TGTGCCAGCAGCTCGGACTGGGCCGGGGAGCTGTTTTTT.

This chain joins TRBV12-5 and TRBJ2-1; weak D call: TRBD1 (5 bases). V was shortened by 5 bases and J by 6 bases, with 11 bases between the two germline ends. Germline-derived CDR1 and CDR2 are LGHNT and FRNRAP. The CDR3 runs 13 residues. The CDR3 DNA reads as TGTGCTAGTGGTCGACAGAAAATCAATGAGCAGTTCTTC. Residues: CASGRQKINEQFF.

The DNA for the CDR3 is TGCAGCGTTGTGGGGACTAGCTCCTACGAGCAGTACTTC. Protein product: CSVVGTSSYEQYF. The chain joins TRBV29-1 to TRBJ2-7; the match to TRBD2 covers 8 bases. Germline V gene sequence: CDR1 SQVTM, CDR2 ANQGSEA. The V segment lost 4 bases and the J segment 0 bases; nucleotides outside the gene matches: 2. This CDR3 has 13 residues.

This chain uses TRBV19 with TRBJ1-5; D is unclear. The CDR3 is made up of 15 amino acids. Per germline, CDR1 LNHDA and CDR2 SQIVND (reference sequence). Trimming took 7 bases from V and 5 from J, leaving 18 bases between them. As DNA, the CDR3 is TGTGCCAGTACAAGGGTAAGAGATTGGTATCAGCCCCAGCATTTT. It yields the protein CASTRVRDWYQPQHF.

The chain is built from TRBV6-1 and TRBJ2-2; D remains unclear. Germline CDR1 is MNHNS and CDR2 is SASEGT. V lost 1 base, J lost 2 bases, and 5 bases lay in between. This CDR3 region has 14 residues. CDR3 protein: CASSEGGNTGELFF. CDR3 in DNA: TGTGCCAGCAGTGAAGGGGGTAACACCGGGGAGCTGTTTTTT.

The gene calls are TRBV28 and TRBJ1-6; D is ambiguous. This CDR3 has 13 amino acids. Trimming removed 10 bases from V and 9 bases from J, with 16 bases in between. Looked up from germline, CDR1 is MDHEN and CDR2 is SYDVKM. Written as DNA, the CDR3 is TGTGCCACGATGTCACCCGCCGGTTCACCCCTCCACTTT. Encoded protein: CATMSPAGSPLHF.

This clonotype came up a few times. The CDR3 DNA sequence: TGCAGTGCTGGAGGGGCCGGGGTGAACACTGAAGCTTTCTTT. This codes for CSAGGAGVNTEAFF. V and J are TRBV20-1 and TRBJ1-1, with D perhaps matching TRBD1 (5 bases). From germline, CDR1 is DFQATT and CDR2 SNEGSKA (reference sequence). V was shortened by 5 bases and J by 0 bases, with 13 bases between the two germline ends. CDR3 length equals 14 residues.

The chain combines TRBV5-1 with TRBJ1-6; D call uncertain. CDR1 is SGHRS, CDR2 YFSETQ, per germline. The CDR3 is 13 amino acids. Deletions cut 0 bases from V and 13 bases from J, with 11 bases between. The CDR3 loop is CASSLDGLPPLHF. CDR3 bases: TGCGCCAGCAGCTTGGACGGCCTCCCGCCCCTCCACTTT.

This clonotype was recorded many times. The rearrangement joins TRBV12-3 or TRBV12-4 to TRBJ1-2, with TRBD1 identical over 7 bases. CDR3 length: 15 amino acids. V lost 10 bases and J lost 5; bases outside the gene matches: 16. The CDR3 reads CATRGTDQGDYGYTF. The CDR3 nucleotides are TGTGCCACCAGGGGCACGGATCAGGGGGATTATGGCTACACCTTC.

The gene calls are TRBV7-9 and TRBJ2-1, with D perhaps TRBD2 (6 bases). The CDR3 extends over 15 amino acids. Per the germline V gene, CDR1 is SEHNR and CDR2 is FQNEAQ (reference sequence). Trimming took off 4 bases at V and 5 bases at J, with 15 bases between the two ends. The CDR3 reads CASSSPRDLNNEQFF. The CDR3 region has the DNA TGTGCCAGCAGCTCCCCCCGGGACTTGAACAATGAGCAGTTCTTC.